Listed here are 10 T cell receptor beta chains from one sample, sequenced in a study of blood T cell repertoires in COVID-19. The data were produced by immunoSEQ multiplex PCR, yet TCRdb's version contains in-frame clones alone and is incomplete. The repertoire has under 400,000 clones, about 86% of them found once; the top ten carry approximately 4.6%. The sample was PBMCs or T cells enriched from blood (not recorded which). These receptors were taken from a woman aged 40 to 49 with acute COVID-19.

DNA for the CDR3: TGTGCCAGCAGCGACTTTTATGGCTACACCTTC. Translated: CASSDFYGYTF. J is TRBJ1-2 and V is TRBV28, with D unresolved. The germline CDR1 and CDR2 sequences are MDHEN and SYDVKM. The CDR3 spans 11 residues. The ends were cut back, 6 bases at V and 5 bases at J, with 7 bases in the middle.

This clone was seen just once. V usage is TRBV2 and J usage is TRBJ2-1; 7 positions agree with TRBD1. This CDR3 comprises 12 residues. The junction had 5 bases not matched to a gene; V was cut back by 7 bases and J by 8 bases. Germline CDR1 SNHLY, CDR2 FYNNEI. DNA for the CDR3: TGTGCCAGCAAGGGACAGTCGGATGAGCAGTTCTTC. Translation gives CASKGQSDEQFF. Supplemented by reference TRBV2 and TRBJ2-1, the full variable domain reads EPEVTQTPSHQVTQMGQEVILRCVPISNHLYFYWYRQILGQKVEFLVSFYNNEISEKSEIFDDQFSVERPDGSNFTLKIRSTKLEDSAMYFCASKGQSDEQFFGPGTRLTVL.

The rearrangement links TRBV7-8 to TRBJ1-1, with TRBD1 matching over 7 bases. Germline lookup yields CDR1 SGHVS and CDR2 FQNEAQ. J was trimmed by 1 base and V by 5 bases; bases with no gene match: 4. This CDR3 has 14 residues. The DNA of the CDR3 is TGTGCCAGCAGCATACGGACAGGGAACACTGAAGCTTTCTTT. It is translated as CASSIRTGNTEAFF.

This clone was picked up one time. V and J are TRBV29-1 and TRBJ2-3; TRBD2 aligns across 12 bases. Per germline, CDR1 SQVTM and CDR2 ANQGSEA. J was trimmed by 1 base and V by 2 bases; bases with no gene match: 4. The CDR3 extends over 16 amino acids. The CDR3 sequence: CSVELLAGGGTDTQYF. The CDR3 nucleotides read TGCAGCGTTGAACTCCTAGCGGGAGGGGGCACAGATACGCAGTATTTT.

The chain couples TRBV3-1 (or the pseudogene TRBV3-2) to TRBJ2-1; unclear D gene. Germline assignment: CDR1 LGHDT and CDR2 YNNKEL (reference sequence). The CDR3 length is 15 residues. V was shortened by 1 base and J by 10 bases, with 17 bases between the two germline ends. CDR3 sequence reads: CASSQVRISHSEQFF. The CDR3 DNA sequence: TGTGCCAGCAGCCAAGTAAGAATCTCCCACTCCGAGCAGTTCTTC.

The rearrangement joins TRBV18 to TRBJ1-1, with TRBD1 identical over 11 bases. Germline-derived CDR1 and CDR2 are KGHSH and LQKENI. This CDR3 region has 15 residues. V shed 2 bases, J shed 4 bases, and the junction held 3 bases outside the gene matches. CDR3 loop: CASSPEGTGGTEAFF. The CDR3 nucleotides read TGTGCCAGCTCACCAGAAGGGACAGGGGGCACTGAAGCTTTCTTT.

This chain joins TRBV19 and TRBJ1-6, with 9 bases aligning to TRBD1. V shed 7 bases and J 7 bases; nucleotides not matched to a gene: 8. CDR3 length equals 15 residues. The germline V gene encodes CDR1 LNHDA and CDR2 SQIVND (reference sequence). The CDR3 loop reads CASNEGQGWNSPLHF. The CDR3 DNA is TGTGCCAGTAACGAGGGACAGGGTTGGAATTCACCCCTCCACTTT. The full variable domain, in which reference TRBV19 and TRBJ1-6 provide the parts outside the CDR3, is DGGITQSPKYLFRKEGQNVTLSCEQNLNHDAMYWYRQDPGQGLRLIYYSQIVNDFQKGDIAEGYSVSREKKESFPLTVTSAQKNPTAFYLCASNEGQGWNSPLHFGNGTRLTVT.

The V and J genes are TRBV5-8 and TRBJ2-1; 7 bases match TRBD2. Trimming took 4 bases from V and 2 from J; bases not matched to a gene: 18. The CDR3 spans 19 residues. Per the germline V gene, CDR1 is SGHTS and CDR2 is YDEGEE. CDR3 in amino acids: CASSPPEVLAEGPYNEQFF. The CDR3 DNA sequence: TGTGCCAGCAGCCCCCCGGAGGTGCTAGCGGAGGGCCCCTACAATGAGCAGTTCTTC. The full variable domain, completed using reference TRBV5-8 and TRBJ2-1, is EAGVTQSPTHLIKTRGQQATLRCSPISGHTSVYWYQQALGLGLQFLLWYDEGEERNRGNFPPRFSGRQFPNYSSELNVNALELEDSALYLCASSPPEVLAEGPYNEQFFGPGTRLTVL.

The rearrangement uses TRBV19 and TRBJ1-5, with D possibly TRBD1 on 5 matching bases. Germline loops: CDR1 LNHDA, CDR2 SQIVND (reference sequence). V lost 5 bases and J lost 0, with 14 bases in between. This CDR3 spans 16 amino acids. The CDR3 reads CASSSLTGASNQPQHF. Written as DNA, the CDR3 is TGTGCCAGTAGTTCCCTAACAGGAGCTAGCAATCAGCCCCAGCATTTT.

This clone was recorded only once. J is TRBJ2-7 and V is TRBV29-1; the D gene is possibly TRBD1 (7 bases). The CDR3 runs 14 residues. The V gene's germline CDR1 is SQVTM and CDR2 ANQGSEA. V was shortened by 0 bases and J by 2 bases, with 11 bases between the two germline ends. In DNA, the CDR3 is TGCAGCGTTGAAGAGGGGGGACAGACCTACGAGCAGTACTTC. Its translation is CSVEEGGQTYEQYF.